This T cell receptor beta chain was sequenced in a study of T cell repertoires in cytomegalovirus infection. Study findings and constraints: In two of eight donors, the top clonotype was HLA-C-restricted CMV-specific.

Deletions cut 3 bases from V and 6 bases from J, with 15 bases between. Germline lookup yields CDR1 MGHRA and CDR2 YSYEKL. The CDR3 spans 15 residues. Of note for this clonotype: Its antigen is not identified.

TCRdb passed the reads through MiXCR, listing each CDR3 protein once. The sample lists roughly 920,000 distinct CDR3 sequences, less than 35% seen once, with 11% to 15% in the top ten. The chain links TRBV4-1 to TRBJ2-1; D may be TRBD2 (6 bases). The sequence was collected from a human donor in good health (CMV status not recorded). Some clones in this sample may be carry-over from other donors' samples. Sequences were derived from cultured CD8+ T cells from PBMCs, sampled from culture after CMV antigen stimulation. The CDR3 nucleotides are TGCGCCAGCAGCCAGGGGTTCTTCGGGGGCAATGAGCAGTTCTTC. It codes for CASSQGFFGGNEQFF.